Below, 12 T cell receptor beta chains from the same sample are listed, as sequenced in a study of blood T cell repertoires in COVID-19. Only in-frame clones appear in the TCRdb table, and some are missing; sequencing was by immunoSEQ multiplex PCR. The table lists 70,000 to 90,000 clones, about 86% of them singletons. The sequenced sample was peripheral blood. The receptors originated from a man aged 80 or over with COVID-19, enrolled during active disease.

The genes are TRBV7-2 and TRBJ2-5, with 11 positions matching TRBD2. Germline V gene data show CDR1 as SGHTA and CDR2 as FQGNSA. The CDR3 extends over 15 amino acids. V lost 7 bases, J lost 0 bases, and 4 bases stayed unmatched. CDR3 region: CASKPSGGHQETQYF. As DNA, the CDR3 is TGTGCCAGCAAGCCTAGCGGGGGGCACCAAGAGACCCAGTACTTC. Looking up the rest from reference TRBV7-2 and TRBJ2-5 gives the full variable domain: GAGVSQSPSNKVTEKGKDVELRCDPISGHTALYWYRQSLGQGLEFLIYFQGNSAPDKSGLPSDRFSAERTGGSVSTLTIQRTQQEDSAVYLCASKPSGGHQETQYFGPGTRLLVL.

The V gene is TRBV3-1 (or the pseudogene TRBV3-2), the J gene TRBJ2-2, with 8 nucleotides matching TRBD1. With 0 bases clipped from V and 3 bases from J, the junction kept 3 bases outside the gene matches. In germline, CDR1 is LGHDT, CDR2 YNNKEL (reference sequence). This CDR3 contains 16 residues. Here the CDR3 reads CASSQDSTGDTGELFF. The CDR3 coding sequence is TGTGCCAGCAGCCAAGATTCGACAGGGGACACCGGGGAGCTGTTTTTT.

The chain has TRBV7-2 and TRBJ1-2, with D perhaps TRBD1 (5 bases). V was clipped by 5 bases and J by 4 bases, with 17 bases between them. The CDR3 is 15 residues long. From germline, CDR1 is SGHTA and CDR2 FQGNSA. Here the CDR3 reads CASSLGGQGSYGYTF. The DNA of the CDR3 is TGTGCCAGCAGCCTAGGCGGTCAGGGATCCTATGGCTACACCTTC.

The chain is built from TRBV5-1 and TRBJ2-1; D is uncertain. The CDR3 is 13 amino acids. Trimming took 0 bases from V and 9 from J, leaving 10 bases between them. Germline V gene lookup returns CDR1 SGHRS and CDR2 YFSETQ. The CDR3: CASSLGAEIEQFF. The CDR3 region has the DNA TGCGCCAGCAGCTTGGGGGCAGAGATTGAGCAGTTCTTC.

In this sample, this clone turned up once. V and J are TRBV5-6 and TRBJ2-7; D possibly corresponds to TRBD2 (7 bases). The CDR3 length is 16 residues. CDR1 and CDR2 from the germline V gene are SGHDT and YYEEEE. V lost 2 bases and J lost 1, with 16 bases in between. For the CDR3, the DNA is TGTGCCAGCAGCTTAGTGGGGGGGGCCGAGTCCTACGAGCAGTACTTC. It encodes CASSLVGGAESYEQYF.

The chain recombines TRBV7-9 with TRBJ2-2; 7 bases agree with TRBD1. The CDR3 spans 14 residues. Per germline, CDR1 SEHNR and CDR2 FQNEAQ (reference sequence). V was clipped by 2 bases and J by 7 bases; unmatched bases: 4. The CDR3: CASSLRGGGGELFF. CDR3 nucleotides: TGTGCCAGCAGCTTAAGAGGGGGCGGCGGGGAGCTGTTTTTT.

This chain uses TRBV10-3 with TRBJ1-1, with a tentative D call TRBD1 (5 bases). CDR3 length: 13 residues. From germline, CDR1 is ENHRY and CDR2 SYGVKD. Trimming removed 9 bases at V and 4 bases at J, with 15 bases between. The DNA for the CDR3 is TGTGCCATTCTATCGGGTAGGGGCACTGAAGCTTTCTTT. Translation gives CAILSGRGTEAFF.

This sequence joins TRBV5-1 and TRBJ1-5; 9 bases line up with TRBD1. The CDR3 consists of 15 residues. CDR1 is SGHRS and CDR2 is YFSETQ in the germline V gene. J lost 5 bases, V lost 0 bases, and 3 bases had no gene match. The chain's CDR3 is CASSLDTGGHQPQHF. The CDR3 DNA sequence: TGCGCCAGCAGCTTGGACACAGGGGGCCATCAGCCCCAGCATTTT.

Only one count was recorded for this clone. The V call is TRBV10-3, the J call TRBJ1-1, with D possibly matching TRBD1 (5 bases). The germline V and J ends were trimmed by 6 bases and 1 base, with 9 bases remaining between them. This CDR3 region has 13 residues. CDR1 and CDR2 from the germline V gene are ENHRY and SYGVKD. CDR3 DNA: TGTGCCATCAGGGTAGGGGAGAACACTGAAGCTTTCTTT. Its protein product is CAIRVGENTEAFF.

This clone turned up a few times. The chain uses TRBV25-1 and TRBJ2-5, with D perhaps matching TRBD2 (5 bases). This CDR3 contains 17 residues. V dropped 2 bases and J dropped 3 bases, with 19 bases sitting between them. Germline values: CDR1 MGHDK, CDR2 SYGVNS. The CDR3 loop is CASSETKYTDSEETQYF. The CDR3 DNA reads TGTGCCAGCAGTGAAACCAAATACACGGACTCTGAAGAGACCCAGTACTTC.

The chain employs TRBV5-4 and TRBJ1-2; D perhaps matches TRBD1 (6 bases). Germline assignment: CDR1 SGHNT and CDR2 YYREEE (reference sequence). Trimming removed 3 bases at V and 6 bases at J, with 18 bases between. This CDR3 has 15 residues. CDR3 nucleotide sequence: TGTGCCAGCAGCTCTAACCAGGCAGGGGTGAATGGCTACACCTTC. It codes for CASSSNQAGVNGYTF.

The rearrangement links TRBV29-1 to TRBJ2-1; 8 bases are a match to TRBD2. CDR1 SQVTM and CDR2 ANQGSEA come from the germline V gene. V trimming: 2 bases; J trimming: 4 bases; junction bases outside the gene matches: 7. The CDR3 totals 15 residues. The CDR3 spells CSVEPLAGLYNEQFF. The CDR3 DNA sequence: TGCAGCGTTGAACCCTTAGCGGGACTTTACAATGAGCAGTTCTTC.